This TCR beta chain comes out of a study of graft-versus-host responses after intestinal transplantation. Study overall: Transplant recipients had multivisceral, liver-intestinal, or isolated intestinal grafts. Study conclusions and caveats: In recipient marrow, GvH clones were found, and some appeared first in ileum or blood. An association linked early post-transplant HvG declines with peak circulating GvH clone levels. Some patients had graft-donor T cell macrochimerism, and their allografts showed high graft-versus-host to host-versus-graft clonal ratios.

The table came from immunoSEQ multiplex PCR; TCRdb's copy has only in-frame clones and leaves some out. The sample contains 90,000 to 150,000 clones, about 95% of which appear only once. The length of the CDR3 is 15 residues. Germline V CDR1 and CDR2: SNHLY, FYNNEI. With 8 bases clipped from V and 1 base from J, the junction kept 11 bases outside the gene matches. Comment on this clone: The target antigen is unknown.

The sample in question was unstimulated CD8+ T cells sorted from spleen or lymph node cells, obtained before intestinal transplant. The chain joins TRBV2 to TRBJ2-7; 7 nucleotides match TRBD1. The clonotype originates from a human donor who received an intestinal transplant. The CDR3 reads CASAGQAEFSYEQYF. CDR3 nucleotides: TGTGCCAGCGCTGGACAGGCAGAATTTTCCTACGAGCAGTACTTC.